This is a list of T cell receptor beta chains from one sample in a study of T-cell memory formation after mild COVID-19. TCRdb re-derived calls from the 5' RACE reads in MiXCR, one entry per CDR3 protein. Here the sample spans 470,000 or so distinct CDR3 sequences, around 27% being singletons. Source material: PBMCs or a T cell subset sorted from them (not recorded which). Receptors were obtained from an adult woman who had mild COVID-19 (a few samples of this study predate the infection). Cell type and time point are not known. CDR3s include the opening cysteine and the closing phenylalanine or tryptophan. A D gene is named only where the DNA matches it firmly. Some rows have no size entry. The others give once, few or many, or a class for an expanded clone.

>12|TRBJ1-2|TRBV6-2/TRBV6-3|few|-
TGTGCCAGCAGTTACTCCGGAGGCGGCTACACCTTC
CASSYSGGGYTF
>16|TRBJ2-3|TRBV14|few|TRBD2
TGTGCCAGCAGCCAGGTGCGGGAGAATGGGGGAGATACGCAGTATTTT
CASSQVRENGGDTQYF
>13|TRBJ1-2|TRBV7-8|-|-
TGTGCCAGCAGTCCGGTTTTAAACTATGGCTACACCTTC
CASSPVLNYGYTF
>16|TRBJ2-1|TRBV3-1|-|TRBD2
TGTGCCAGCAGCCAAGGGCTAGCGGGGGGGCCCAATGAGCAGTTCTTC
CASSQGLAGGPNEQFF
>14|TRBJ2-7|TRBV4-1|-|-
TGCGCCAGCAGCCAAGGACAGGTAGATGACGAGCAGTACTTC
CASSQGQVDDEQYF
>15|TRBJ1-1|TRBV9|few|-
TGTGCCAGCAGCGTAGAGGGCAGATGGAACACTGAAGCTTTCTTT
CASSVEGRWNTEAFF
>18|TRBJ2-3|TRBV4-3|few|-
TGCGCCAGCAGCCAAGAGATTAATACAGGGAGCGGCACAGATACGCAGTATTTT
CASSQEINTGSGTDTQYF
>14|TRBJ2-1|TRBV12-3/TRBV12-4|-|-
TGTGCCAGCAGTTTAGTTGGATCGTACAATGAGCAGTTCTTC
CASSLVGSYNEQFF
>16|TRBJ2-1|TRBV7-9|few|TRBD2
TGTGCCAGCAGCTCATCGTACGGGGGGGCCATCGATGAGCAGTTCTTC
CASSSSYGGAIDEQFF
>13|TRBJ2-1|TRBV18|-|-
TGTGCCAGCTCACCACTCTCAGGGAATGAGCAGTTCTTC
CASSPLSGNEQFF
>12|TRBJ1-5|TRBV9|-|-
TGTGCCAGCAGACTCCGGTGGAGGCCCCAGCATTTT
CASRLRWRPQHF
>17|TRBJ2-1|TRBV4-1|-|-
TGCGCCAGCAGCCATTACTACTCAATGAGCTCCTACAATGAGCAGTTCTTC
CASSHYYSMSSYNEQFF
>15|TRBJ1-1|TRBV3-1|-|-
TGTGCCAGCAGCCGAGCCGGGGGTGGAGGCACTGAAGCTTTCTTT
CASSRAGGGGTEAFF
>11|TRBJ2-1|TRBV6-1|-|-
TGTGCCAGCAGTGAGCTGAGCGAGCAGTTCTTC
CASSELSEQFF
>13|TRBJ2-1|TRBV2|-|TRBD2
TGTGCCAGCGGGACTAGCGGGATTCATGAGCAGTTCTTC
CASGTSGIHEQFF
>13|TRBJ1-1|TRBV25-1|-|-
TGTGCCACCAAATGGGGGGCGAACACTGAAGCTTTCTTT
CATKWGANTEAFF
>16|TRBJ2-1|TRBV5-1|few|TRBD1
TGCGCCAGCAGCTTGGATGGGACAGGGGGATGGAATGAGCAGTTCTTC
CASSLDGTGGWNEQFF
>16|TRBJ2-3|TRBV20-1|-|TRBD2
TGCAGTGCGCTCCAACCGCGGGGGGCCTTCACAGATACGCAGTATTTT
CSALQPRGAFTDTQYF
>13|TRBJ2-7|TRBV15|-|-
TGTGCCACCAGCAGCCGCAACTCCTACGAGCAGTACTTC
CATSSRNSYEQYF
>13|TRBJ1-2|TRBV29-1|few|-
TGCAGCGTCGAAAAGGGGGACCGCTATGGCTACACCTTC
CSVEKGDRYGYTF
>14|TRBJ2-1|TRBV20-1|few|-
TGCAGTGCTAGCCGGGAAAGCTCCTACAATGAGCAGTTCTTC
CSASRESSYNEQFF
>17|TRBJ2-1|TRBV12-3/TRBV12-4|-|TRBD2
TGTGCCAGCAGTTCCACTAGCACTAGCGGGGCGACCTTAGGGCAGTTCTTC
CASSSTSTSGATLGQFF
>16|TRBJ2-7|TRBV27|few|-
TGTGCCAGCAGTTTAGTGCGGGGTAGCCTAACCTACGAGCAGTACTTC
CASSLVRGSLTYEQYF
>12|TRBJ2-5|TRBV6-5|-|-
TGTGCCAGCAGGACAGGAGGAGGGGCCCAGTACTTC
CASRTGGGAQYF
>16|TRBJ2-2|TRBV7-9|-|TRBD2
TGTGCCAGCAGCCATGGGGTAGCGGGAAACACCGGGGAGCTGTTTTTT
CASSHGVAGNTGELFF
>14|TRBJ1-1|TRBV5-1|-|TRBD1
TGCGCCAGCAGGGAGGACAGGGGGAACACTGAAGCTTTCTTT
CASREDRGNTEAFF
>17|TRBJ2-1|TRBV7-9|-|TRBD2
TGTGCCAGCAGCTTACTAGCGGGAGGGCCCAACGGGAATGAGCAGTTCTTC
CASSLLAGGPNGNEQFF
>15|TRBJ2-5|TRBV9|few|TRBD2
TGTGCCAGCAGCGTCAGCGGGGGGGCGTTAGAGACCCAGTACTTC
CASSVSGGALETQYF
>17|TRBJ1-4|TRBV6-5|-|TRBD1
TGTGCCAGCAGCCCCACCGGGACAGGGGGCGCGGGGGGAAAACTGTTTTTT
CASSPTGTGGAGGKLFF
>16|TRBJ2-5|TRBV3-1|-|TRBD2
TGTGCCAGCAGCCGAATGTGGGGGAGGGCCCAGGAGACCCAGTACTTC
CASSRMWGRAQETQYF
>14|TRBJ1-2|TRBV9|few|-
TGTGCCAGCAGCGTACCTCAGGGAGGTGGTGGCTACACCTTC
CASSVPQGGGGYTF
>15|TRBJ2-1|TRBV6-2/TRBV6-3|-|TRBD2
TGTGCCAGCAGTCGCATAGCGGGATCGTACAATGAGCAGTTCTTC
CASSRIAGSYNEQFF
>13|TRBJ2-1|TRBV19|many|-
TGTGCCAGTAGTATAGATCGGGGCAATGAGCAGTTCTTC
CASSIDRGNEQFF
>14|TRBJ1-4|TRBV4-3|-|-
TGCGCCAGCAGCCAAACCCGGGACCTAGAAAAACTGTTTTTT
CASSQTRDLEKLFF
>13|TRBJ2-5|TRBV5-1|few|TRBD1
TGCGCCAGCAGCCTCGGGACAGGTCAGGCGTTGGACTTC
CASSLGTGQALDF
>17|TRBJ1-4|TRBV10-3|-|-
TGTGCCATCAGTGAGTCTTCGATCACAACAACTAATGAAAAACTGTTTTTT
CAISESSITTTNEKLFF
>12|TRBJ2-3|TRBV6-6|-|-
TGTGCCAGCAGTTACGTGGGAGATACGCAGTATTTT
CASSYVGDTQYF
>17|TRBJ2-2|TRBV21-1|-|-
TGTGCCAGCAGCATCCCCCGCCGGCGGGAAGGGACCGGGGAGCTGTTTTTT
CASSIPRRREGTGELFF
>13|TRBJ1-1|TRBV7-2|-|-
TGTGCCAGCAGCTTAATGGCAGTCGGCAAAGCTTTCTTT
CASSLMAVGKAFF
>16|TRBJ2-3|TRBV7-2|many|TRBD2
TGTGCCAGCAGCATTTTTAGCGGGAGGGGCACAGATACGCAGTATTTT
CASSIFSGRGTDTQYF
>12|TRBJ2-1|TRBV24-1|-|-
TGTGCCACCAGTGATTTCCGGGGGGAGCAGTTCTTC
CATSDFRGEQFF
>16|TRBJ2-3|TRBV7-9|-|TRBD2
TGTGCCAGCAGCTTAGCCCCTAGCGGGAGGACAGATACGCAGTATTTT
CASSLAPSGRTDTQYF
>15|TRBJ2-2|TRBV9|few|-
TGTGCCAGCAGCGTAGGAAGTAGACAGGCCGGGGAGCTGTTTTTT
CASSVGSRQAGELFF
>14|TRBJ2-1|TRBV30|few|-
TGTGCCTGGAGTGGGGGGGTTGATTACAATGAGCAGTTCTTC
CAWSGGVDYNEQFF
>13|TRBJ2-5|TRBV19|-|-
TGTGCCAGTAGTACCTCAGGACTAGAGACCCAGTACTTC
CASSTSGLETQYF
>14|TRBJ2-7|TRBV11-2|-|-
TGTGCCAGCAGCGCCTGGCAGGGAGCTATCGAGCAGTACTTC
CASSAWQGAIEQYF
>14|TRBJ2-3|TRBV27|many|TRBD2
TGTGCCAGCAGTAGCGGGAGATTTACAGATACGCAGTATTTT
CASSSGRFTDTQYF
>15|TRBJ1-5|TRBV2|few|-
TGTGCCAGCAGCCATCCCCTTAGAGACAGACGGCCCCAGCATTTT
CASSHPLRDRRPQHF
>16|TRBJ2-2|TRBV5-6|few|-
TGTGCCAGCAGCTCGCGTTTAGACAGGAAAGGCGGGGAGCTGTTTTTT
CASSSRLDRKGGELFF
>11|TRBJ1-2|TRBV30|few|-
TGTGCCTGCTCTACAGGGTATGGCTACACCTTC
CACSTGYGYTF
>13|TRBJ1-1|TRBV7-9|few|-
TGTGCCAGCAGCCCACAGGGATTCACTGAAGCTTTCTTT
CASSPQGFTEAFF
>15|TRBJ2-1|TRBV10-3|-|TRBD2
TGTGCCATCAGTGGCCTAGCGGGGGGGCCCAATGAGCAGTTCTTC
CAISGLAGGPNEQFF
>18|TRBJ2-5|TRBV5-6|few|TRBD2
TGTGCCAGCAGCTACTGGGGACTAGCGGGGTCTCTTCAAGAGACCCAGTACTTC
CASSYWGLAGSLQETQYF
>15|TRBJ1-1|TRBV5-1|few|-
TGCGCCAGCAGCTTGGAGCTCTCGGGAAGCACTGAAGCTTTCTTT
CASSLELSGSTEAFF
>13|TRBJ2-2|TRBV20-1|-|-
TGCAGTGCTAGCGGGAGTACCGCCGGGGAGCTGTTTTTT
CSASGSTAGELFF
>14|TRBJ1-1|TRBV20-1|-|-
TGCAGTGCTAGGACAGGAAATCCGAACACTGAAGCTTTCTTT
CSARTGNPNTEAFF
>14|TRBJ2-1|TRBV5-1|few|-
TGCGCCAGCAGCTTGGTCGGATTAGCGGATGAGCAGTTCTTC
CASSLVGLADEQFF